This T cell receptor (beta chain) was retrieved from a study of blood T cell repertoires in COVID-19. The overall study: Samples of COVID-19 (acute and convalescent) were obtained from the United States, Italy and Spain. Sample material is recorded as cDNA or gDNA derived from T cells, B-cell-depleted T cells, or PBMCs.

Source study methods: For nucleated cells, counts were estimated from reference gene primer amplification. The method was immunoSEQ multiplex PCR; TCRdb's version includes in-frame clones alone and lacks a portion of them. V and J calls and clone size are given by that table; D and trimming were obtained from the DNA. The sample lists under 300,000 clones; around 87% were seen once. This CDR3 has 15 amino acids. The germline gives CDR1 ENHRY, CDR2 SYGVKD. Trimming took 6 bases from V and 0 from J; bases not matched to a gene: 4. This clonotype was sampled from a woman in her 70s with active or convalescent COVID-19. V usage is TRBV10-3 and J usage is TRBJ1-3; 8 bases line up with TRBD1. Sequencing was performed on peripheral blood. DNA for the CDR3: TGTGCCATCAGCCACGGGACAGGCTCTGGAAACACCATATATTTT. This gives the protein CAISHGTGSGNTIYF.